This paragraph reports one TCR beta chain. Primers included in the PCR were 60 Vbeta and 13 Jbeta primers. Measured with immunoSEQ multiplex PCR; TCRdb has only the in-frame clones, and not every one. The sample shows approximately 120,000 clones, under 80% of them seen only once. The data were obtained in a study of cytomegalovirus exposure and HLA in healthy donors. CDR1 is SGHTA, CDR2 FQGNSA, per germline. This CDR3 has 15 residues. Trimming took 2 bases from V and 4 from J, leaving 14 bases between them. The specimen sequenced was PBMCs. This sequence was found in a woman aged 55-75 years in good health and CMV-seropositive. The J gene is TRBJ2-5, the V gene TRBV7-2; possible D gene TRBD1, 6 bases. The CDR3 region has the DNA TGTGCCAGCAGCTTATCGACACAGGGAGCAGAGACCCAGTACTTC. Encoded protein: CASSLSTQGAETQYF.